The 18 T cell receptor beta chains given below trace back to one sample, sequenced in a study of T cell responses to AZD1222 COVID-19 vaccine. Sequencing was performed with immunoSEQ multiplex PCR; in TCRdb, only in-frame clones are kept and a portion is missing. The sample consists of roughly 120,000 clones, just under 95% of them appearing once. The specimen comprised peripheral blood, sampled on day 0 of AZD1222 vaccination. The receptors originated from an adult in good health.

V usage is TRBV5-1 and J usage is TRBJ2-2, with 10 bases fitting TRBD1. This CDR3 comprises 20 residues. Germline CDR1 and CDR2: SGHRS and YFSETQ. V trimming: 4 bases; J trimming: 5 bases; junction bases outside the gene matches: 20. The CDR3 nucleotides read TGCGCCAGCAGCCTGGCCGGGACAGGGGTCTTGGCGGTGGCTACCGGGGAGCTGTTTTTT. It yields the protein CASSLAGTGVLAVATGELFF.

This chain connects TRBV29-1 to TRBJ2-7; 10 nucleotides line up with TRBD2. The CDR3 contains 15 residues. V lost 6 bases, J lost 3 bases, and 11 bases stayed unmatched. Germline CDR1 and CDR2: SQVTM and ANQGSEA. The DNA for the CDR3 is TGCAGCGTGGCGGGACTAGCGCCTTCCCTCTACGAGCAGTACTTC. It translates to CSVAGLAPSLYEQYF.

The chain has TRBV5-6 and TRBJ2-7; 7 bases are shared with TRBD1. Germline V CDR1 and CDR2: SGHDT, YYEEEE. The CDR3 spans 14 residues. J was trimmed by 3 bases and V by 8 bases; bases with no gene match: 11. CDR3 region: CASQVTGNLYEQYF. CDR3 coding DNA: TGTGCCAGTCAAGTGACAGGGAATCTCTACGAGCAGTACTTC.

The chain is built from TRBV27 and TRBJ1-2; the match to TRBD1 covers 7 bases. Unmatched junction bases numbered 7, after V lost 4 bases and J lost 2 bases. The CDR3 runs 15 residues. Per the germline V gene, CDR1 is MNHEY and CDR2 is SMNVEV (reference sequence). DNA of the CDR3: TGTGCCAGCAGTTCTCACGGGACAGTGAACTATGGCTACACCTTC. Its protein is CASSSHGTVNYGYTF.

The V gene is TRBV19, the J gene TRBJ1-6, with D maybe TRBD1 (6 bases). The CDR3 loop spans 13 amino acids. The germline V and J ends were trimmed by 5 bases and 8 bases, with 10 bases remaining between them. Germline V gene lookup returns CDR1 LNHDA and CDR2 SQIVND (reference sequence). Here the CDR3 DNA reads TGTGCCAGTAGTCTAGGGGGTTATTCACCCCTCCACTTT. Translating it yields CASSLGGYSPLHF.

This clone was seen ten or more times. In nucleotides, the CDR3 is TGCAGCGTCTCAAGGGAGAACACTGAAGCTTTCTTT. Residues: CSVSRENTEAFF. This chain connects TRBV29-1 to TRBJ1-1; D unclear. Germline V gene lookup returns CDR1 SQVTM and CDR2 ANQGSEA. The CDR3 contains 12 residues. Trimming shortened V by 6 bases and J by 1 base, and 9 bases separated the two germline ends. Together with reference TRBV29-1 and TRBJ1-1, the CDR3 gives the full variable domain: SAVISQKPSRDICQRGTSLTIQCQVDSQVTMMFWYRQQPGQSLTLIATANQGSEATYESGFVIDKFPISRPNLTFSTLTVSNMSPEDSSIYLCSVSRENTEAFFGQGTRLTVV.

J is TRBJ1-2 and V is TRBV19; TRBD1 agrees at 7 bases. J was trimmed by 1 base and V by 7 bases; bases with no gene match: 6. Germline loops: CDR1 LNHDA, CDR2 SQIVND (reference sequence). The CDR3 is 14 residues long. CDR3 DNA: TGTGCCAGTAACTCAGGGGGTAATAACTATGGCTACACCTTC. Encoded protein: CASNSGGNNYGYTF. Together with reference TRBV19 and TRBJ1-2, the CDR3 gives the full variable domain: DGGITQSPKYLFRKEGQNVTLSCEQNLNHDAMYWYRQDPGQGLRLIYYSQIVNDFQKGDIAEGYSVSREKKESFPLTVTSAQKNPTAFYLCASNSGGNNYGYTFGSGTRLTVV.

This clone was observed once. The chain's CDR3 is CASSYGDRGTGELFF. CDR3 in DNA: TGTGCCAGCAGTTACGGGGACAGGGGGACCGGGGAGCTGTTTTTT. The V call is TRBV6-5, the J call TRBJ2-2; 11 bases map to TRBD1. The J segment lost 5 bases and the V segment lost 2 bases, leaving 1 base of the junction unmatched. CDR3 length equals 15 residues. Germline-derived CDR1 and CDR2 are MNHEY and SVGAGI.

There are a few counts of this clone. The chain links TRBV6-5 to TRBJ1-4; D unresolved. The germline V and J ends were trimmed by 5 bases and 3 bases, with 10 bases remaining between them. This CDR3 comprises 14 residues. Germline CDR1 MNHEY, CDR2 SVGAGI. CDR3 in amino acids: CASSRGFSNEKLFF. The CDR3 DNA follows: TGTGCCAGCAGTCGGGGTTTCTCTAATGAAAAACTGTTTTTT.

V is TRBV30 and J is TRBJ1-2, with D tentatively TRBD1 (6 bases). Trimming cost V 2 bases and J 8 bases, with 12 bases left between them. The CDR3 is made up of 12 amino acids. Looked up from germline, CDR1 is GTSNPN and CDR2 is SVGIG (reference sequence). CDR3 DNA sequence: TGTGCCTGGAGTCCCGGGGGCCGGGGCTACACCTTC. Protein sequence: CAWSPGGRGYTF.

This clone was observed once. This chain joins TRBV27 and TRBJ1-2, with D uncertain. Germline assignment: CDR1 MNHEY and CDR2 SMNVEV (reference sequence). Trimming stripped 6 bases from V and 0 bases from J, with 14 bases between. The CDR3 extends over 15 amino acids. Here the CDR3 DNA reads TGTGCCAGCAGAGGTTCGGGTTTAGCTAACTATGGCTACACCTTC. Translation gives CASRGSGLANYGYTF.

The chain joins TRBV6-5 to TRBJ1-6; TRBD1 agrees at 8 bases. CDR1 MNHEY and CDR2 SVGAGI come from the germline V gene. The CDR3 is 14 residues long. V gave up 4 bases and J gave up 5 bases; unmatched junction bases: 1. The CDR3 reads CASSSDRDNSPLHF. The CDR3 nucleotides read TGTGCCAGCAGTTCGGACAGGGATAATTCACCCCTCCACTTT.

The chain carries TRBV10-3 and TRBJ1-4; D unclear. Germline V gives CDR1 ENHRY, CDR2 SYGVKD. This CDR3 is 12 amino acids long. Trimming stripped 2 bases from V and 7 bases from J, with 5 bases between. DNA of the CDR3: TGTGCCATCAGTGAGCACGGTGAAAAACTGTTTTTT. This sequence encodes CAISEHGEKLFF.

The chain recombines TRBV4-2 with TRBJ1-5; 12 nucleotides agree with TRBD1. CDR1 LGHNA and CDR2 YNFKEQ come from the germline V gene. J gave up 1 base and V 1 base, and 2 bases lay outside the gene matches. The CDR3 runs to 17 residues. CDR3 residues: CASSQVGQGASNQPQHF. The CDR3 DNA reads as TGTGCCAGCAGCCAAGTGGGACAGGGGGCGAGCAATCAGCCCCAGCATTTT.

The chain has TRBV5-1 and TRBJ2-7; 7 bases align to TRBD2. The germline gives CDR1 SGHRS, CDR2 YFSETQ. CDR3 length: 13 amino acids. V trimming: 7 bases; J trimming: 5 bases; junction bases outside the gene matches: 9. The CDR3 protein is CASSFGGTHEQYF. CDR3 coding DNA: TGCGCCAGCTCTTTCGGGGGGACCCACGAGCAGTACTTC.

The chain is built from TRBV28 and TRBJ1-3; no clear D. V dropped 4 bases and J dropped 2 bases, with 9 bases sitting between them. The CDR3 totals 14 residues. Germline CDR1 and CDR2: MDHEN and SYDVKM. CDR3 amino acids: CASSSAGTGNTIYF. The CDR3 coding sequence is TGTGCCAGCAGTTCTGCGGGAACTGGAAACACCATATATTTT.

CDR3 residues: CASRRNTGARGYGYTF. DNA of the CDR3: TGTGCCAGCAGGAGAAACACAGGGGCCCGGGGCTATGGCTACACCTTC. This chain links TRBV27 with TRBJ1-2, with 7 bases identical to TRBD1. The CDR3 has 16 amino acids. V shed 6 bases and J 4 bases; nucleotides not matched to a gene: 14. Germline V gives CDR1 MNHEY, CDR2 SMNVEV (reference sequence).

This chain links TRBV19 with TRBJ2-5; D not resolved. Germline lookup yields CDR1 LNHDA and CDR2 SQIVND (reference sequence). The CDR3 has 13 amino acids. V was pared by 5 bases and J by 0 bases, with 7 bases between. The CDR3, as DNA: TGTGCCAGTAGTGCCCGAAACCAAGAGACCCAGTACTTC. It encodes CASSARNQETQYF.